This T cell receptor (beta chain) was recorded in a study of brain T cells in children with intractable seizures. After removal of 2 bases from V and 2 bases from J, the junction contained 4 bases not matched to a gene. The CDR3 covers 15 residues. Germline-derived CDR1 and CDR2 are SGDLS and YYNGEE. Regarding time point: blood from clinic visit 5 months post-surgery; TSC patient then seizure free. Surgery cases with the highest brain T cell transcript signatures were chosen for sequencing. At least one anti-epileptic drug was given before surgery. The table came from immunoSEQ multiplex PCR; TCRdb's copy has only in-frame clones and leaves some out. The table shows about 350,000 clones, with nearly 95% occurring only once.

The chain uses TRBV9 and TRBJ2-3, with 8 bases lining up with TRBD2. The TCR sequence derives from a boy younger than two with tuberous sclerosis and intractable seizures. The sequencing here drew on peripheral blood, taken roughly 5 months after surgery. The CDR3 reads CASSVRGGATDTQYF. CDR3 DNA sequence: TGTGCCAGCAGCGTCCGGGGGGGGGCCACAGATACGCAGTATTTT.